This is a list of T cell receptor beta chains from one sample in a study of siplizumab effects on memory and regulatory T cells. Here immunoSEQ multiplex PCR was the method, and the copy in TCRdb shows in-frame clones only, minus some. Here the sample spans approximately 92,000 clones, around 94% being singletons. Sequencing was done on a sample of non-Treg CD4+ T cells sorted from blood. The source of these receptors is a human donor in good health. CDR3s include the opening cysteine and the closing phenylalanine or tryptophan. The D gene is left open where the match is weak.

TRBJ1-3,TRBV28,NA,CASSFRGAGATIYF,TGTGCCAGCAGTTTTCGAGGGGCCGGGGCCACCATATATTTT
TRBJ2-2,TRBV6-1,NA,CASSGGNTGELFF,TGTGCCAGCAGTGGAGGAAACACCGGGGAGCTGTTTTTT
TRBJ1-1,TRBV25-1,TRBD1,CASSRQGVNTEAFF,TGTGCCAGCAGTAGACAGGGGGTGAACACTGAAGCTTTCTTT
TRBJ2-6,TRBV27,NA,CASSKQNSGANVLTF,TGTGCCAGCAGTAAGCAAAACTCTGGGGCCAACGTCCTGACTTTC
TRBJ2-7,TRBV5-1,TRBD2,CASSSRTSGHEQYF,TGCGCCAGCAGCTCCAGGACTAGCGGACACGAGCAGTACTTC
TRBJ2-5,TRBV18,NA,CASSPGYQETQYF,TGTGCCAGCTCACCTGGGTACCAAGAGACCCAGTACTTC
TRBJ1-1,TRBV5-1,NA,CASSYTDNTEAFF,TGCGCCAGCAGCTATACAGACAACACTGAAGCTTTCTTT
TRBJ2-1,TRBV9,TRBD2,CASSVAPGGTNEQFF,TGTGCCAGCAGCGTAGCCCCGGGAGGCACCAATGAGCAGTTCTTC
TRBJ2-5,TRBV6-1,NA,CASRLSGETQYF,TGTGCCAGCAGACTTTCAGGAGAGACCCAGTACTTC
TRBJ2-7,TRBV28,NA,CASSVRVSGEQYF,TGTGCCAGCAGCGTCAGGGTCTCCGGCGAGCAGTACTTC
TRBJ2-7,TRBV5-4,NA,CASSLRGGSSYEQYF,TGTGCCAGCAGCTTGAGAGGGGGGAGCTCCTACGAGCAGTACTTC
TRBJ2-2,TRBV4-2,NA,CASSQGGFANTGELFF,TGTGCCAGCAGCCAAGGCGGCTTCGCGAACACCGGGGAGCTGTTTTTT
TRBJ2-2,TRBV6-1,TRBD1,CASSNGQGALGELFF,TGTGCCAGCAGCAACGGACAGGGGGCTCTCGGGGAGCTGTTTTTT
TRBJ1-1,TRBV18,NA,CASAVTAVNTEAFF,TGTGCTTCCGCTGTGACCGCGGTGAACACTGAAGCTTTCTTT
TRBJ1-3,TRBV7-9,NA,CASSFGTPSGNTIYF,TGTGCCAGCAGCTTCGGTACACCCTCTGGAAACACCATATATTTT
TRBJ1-1,TRBV10-2,NA,CASSDVGNTEAFF,TGCGCCAGCAGTGACGTGGGGAACACTGAAGCTTTCTTT
TRBJ1-3,TRBV28,NA,CASIGDRSTIYF,TGTGCCAGCATAGGTGACAGGAGCACCATATATTTT
TRBJ2-7,TRBV28,TRBD1,CASSGRDRIYEQYF,TGTGCCAGCAGCGGCCGGGACAGAATCTACGAGCAGTACTTC
TRBJ2-1,TRBV4-1,TRBD2,CASSQDAGTSGRRGEQFF,TGCGCCAGCAGCCAAGACGCCGGGACTAGCGGGAGAAGGGGTGAGCAGTTCTTC
TRBJ1-2,TRBV6-1,NA,CASSEQGRDGYTF,TGTGCCAGCAGTGAACAGGGGAGGGATGGCTACACCTTC
TRBJ2-3,TRBV6-5,NA,CASSPRGNPDTQYF,TGTGCCAGCTCCCCTAGGGGGAACCCAGATACGCAGTATTTT
TRBJ1-2,TRBV9,NA,CASSLRGDRLNYGYTF,TGTGCCAGCAGCCTCAGAGGAGACAGGCTCAACTATGGCTACACCTTC
TRBJ1-4,TRBV7-9,NA,CASSIGPGGEKLFF,TGTGCCAGCAGCATCGGCCCTGGCGGTGAAAAACTGTTTTTT
TRBJ1-1,TRBV28,NA,CASGKSPVLVAFF,TGTGCCAGCGGGAAGAGTCCTGTCTTAGTCGCTTTCTTT